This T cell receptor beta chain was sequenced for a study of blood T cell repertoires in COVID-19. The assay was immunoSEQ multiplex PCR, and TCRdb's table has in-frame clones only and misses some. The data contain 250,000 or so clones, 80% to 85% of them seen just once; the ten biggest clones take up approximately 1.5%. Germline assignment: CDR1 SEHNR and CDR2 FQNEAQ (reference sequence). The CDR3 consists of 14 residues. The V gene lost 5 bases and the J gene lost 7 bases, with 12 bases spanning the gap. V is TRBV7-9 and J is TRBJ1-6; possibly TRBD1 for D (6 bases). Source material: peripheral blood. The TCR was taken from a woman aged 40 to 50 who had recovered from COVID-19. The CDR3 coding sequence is TGTGCCAGCAGCCGACAGGACCGGAATTCACCCCTCCACTTT. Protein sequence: CASSRQDRNSPLHF.